A single sample is the source of the 14 T cell receptor beta chains below, sequenced in a study of shared clonotypes between healthy human individuals. Profiled with immunoSEQ multiplex PCR; TCRdb holds only in-frame clones, not every one. The sample has about 2 million clones; 95% are singletons. The sequenced sample consisted of naive CD4+ T cells sorted from blood. The subset: CD45RA+ positively selected. The receptors stem from a man younger than 30 in good health.

The chain is built from TRBV18 and TRBJ2-1; 11 nucleotides align to TRBD2. The CDR3 runs 15 residues. The germline CDR1 and CDR2 sequences are KGHSH and LQKENI. The J segment lost 5 bases and the V segment lost 1 base, leaving 1 base of the junction unmatched. CDR3 in DNA: TGTGCCAGCTCACCACTAGCGGGAGGGAACAATGAGCAGTTCTTC. Its protein is CASSPLAGGNNEQFF.

This clone was recorded at least ten times. The rearrangement uses TRBV7-2 and TRBJ2-2, with D perhaps TRBD2 (6 bases). The length of the CDR3 is 16 residues. With 1 base removed from V and 0 bases from J, the gap between germline ends came to 9 bases. The germline CDR1 and CDR2 sequences are SGHTA and FQGNSA. As DNA, the CDR3 is TGTGCCAGCAGCTTAGACCCGGGGGCGAACACCGGGGAGCTGTTTTTT. Protein: CASSLDPGANTGELFF.

The V and J genes are TRBV4-1 and TRBJ2-5, with D perhaps matching TRBD2 (7 bases). The V and J ends lost 1 base and 1 base respectively, with 16 bases between them. The CDR3 is 17 amino acids. Germline V gene sequence: CDR1 MGHRA, CDR2 YSYEKL. The CDR3 spells CASSQVGEGDSQETQYF. The DNA for the CDR3 is TGCGCCAGCAGCCAAGTAGGGGAGGGGGACTCCCAAGAGACCCAGTACTTC.

The V gene is TRBV19, the J gene TRBJ2-2, with D tentatively TRBD1 (5 bases). This CDR3 has 15 residues. Trimming took 9 bases from V and 3 from J, leaving 17 bases between them. The germline V gene has CDR1 LNHDA and CDR2 SQIVND (reference sequence). CDR3 in DNA: TGTGCCAGCTCAGACAGAGATTACTACACCGGGGAGCTGTTTTTT. Amino acid sequence: CASSDRDYYTGELFF.

The chain recombines TRBV14 with TRBJ2-3, with TRBD2 matching over 14 bases. With 4 bases clipped from V and 0 bases from J, the junction kept 6 bases outside the gene matches. Germline V CDR1 and CDR2: SGHDN, FVKESK. This CDR3 has 18 residues. The CDR3 nucleotides are TGTGCCAGCAGCCCCGGACTAGCGGGGGGCCATAGCACAGATACGCAGTATTTT. The encoded protein is CASSPGLAGGHSTDTQYF.

This clone was seen just once. The rearrangement links TRBV5-1 to TRBJ2-7; TRBD1 matches 9 bases. Trimming at V came to 0 bases and at J to 8 bases, leaving 12 bases not matched to a gene. The CDR3 has 16 amino acids. Germline assignment: CDR1 SGHRS and CDR2 YFSETQ. DNA of the CDR3: TGCGCCAGCAGCTTGGCCGGGACAGGGTTTTCTACGAAGCAGTACTTC. Protein sequence: CASSLAGTGFSTKQYF.

The gene calls are TRBV19 and TRBJ2-7; D uncertain. The germline gives CDR1 LNHDA, CDR2 SQIVND (reference sequence). The CDR3 length is 13 residues. V was clipped by 4 bases and J by 6 bases, with 13 bases between them. DNA for the CDR3: TGTGCCAGTAGTACCCTCTCGAGTGGCGAGCAGTACTTC. Residues: CASSTLSSGEQYF.

The chain uses TRBV7-6 and TRBJ1-1, with D hard to call. The CDR3 is 12 residues long. Trimming shortened V by 4 bases and J by 4 bases, and 7 bases separated the two germline ends. Germline CDR1 is SGHVS and CDR2 is FNYEAQ. The CDR3 sequence is CASSSWGTEAFF. The CDR3 region has the DNA TGTGCCAGCAGCTCGTGGGGCACTGAAGCTTTCTTT.

The chain links TRBV7-9 to TRBJ2-7, with D perhaps TRBD1 (5 bases). The germline gives CDR1 SEHNR, CDR2 FQNEAQ (reference sequence). The CDR3 length is 15 residues. The ends were cut back, 2 bases at V and 0 bases at J, with 11 bases in the middle. The CDR3 spells CASSLQGLSSYEQYF. The DNA of the CDR3 is TGTGCCAGCAGCTTACAGGGCCTCAGCTCCTACGAGCAGTACTTC.

Turning to this clone: Germline is not matched at one junction end, which may reflect a read error. The identical CDR3 is also encoded by other nucleotide sequences in the sample. The chain has TRBV2 and TRBJ1-1; tentative D call: TRBD1 (5 bases). The CDR3 length is 15 residues. Germline CDR1 SNHLY, CDR2 FYNNEI. The CDR3 region has the DNA TGTGCCAGCAGTGGGGGCGGGACGCTGAACACTGAAGCCTTCTTT. Protein sequence: CASSGGGTLNTEAFF.

The J gene is TRBJ1-3, the V gene TRBV7-8; no firm D call. This CDR3 comprises 17 residues. Trimming removed 5 bases from V and 0 bases from J, with 17 bases in between. Germline V CDR1 and CDR2: SGHVS, FQNEAQ. CDR3 amino acids: CASSPRVATSSGNTIYF. The CDR3 DNA sequence: TGTGCCAGCAGCCCGCGTGTCGCTACAAGCTCTGGAAACACCATATATTTT.

The sample holds one count of this clone. The J gene is TRBJ1-5, the V gene TRBV28, with TRBD1 as a possible D gene (5 bases). Deletions cut 8 bases from V and 4 bases from J, with 12 bases between. Germline V gene sequence: CDR1 MDHEN, CDR2 SYDVKM. The CDR3 covers 13 residues. In nucleotides, the CDR3 is TGTGCCAGCCTTGACAGTGGAAATCAGCCCCAGCATTTT. Translation: CASLDSGNQPQHF.

The chain joins TRBV28 to TRBJ1-6, with D unclear. V was cut by 1 base and J by 7 bases, with 14 bases left in between. This CDR3 is 16 amino acids long. Germline CDR1 is MDHEN and CDR2 is SYDVKM. CDR3 sequence reads: CASSLSPGRLNSPLHF. The CDR3, as DNA: TGTGCCAGCAGTTTATCCCCCGGGCGACTCAATTCACCCCTCCACTTT.

The chain employs TRBV11-2 and TRBJ2-7, with TRBD1 matching 9 bases. The J segment lost 7 bases and the V segment lost 4 bases, leaving 5 bases of the junction unmatched. The CDR3 has 13 amino acids. Germline loops: CDR1 SGHAT, CDR2 FQNNGV. The CDR3 nucleotides read TGTGCCAGCAGCTGGACAGGGGCCAGGGAGCAGTACTTC. Residues: CASSWTGAREQYF.